These T cell receptor beta chains were read from a single sample in a study of glioma-infiltrating T cells after dendritic cell vaccination. Using immunoSEQ multiplex PCR, the repertoire was profiled, and TCRdb retains in-frame clones only, with some absent. The sample lists 99,000 or so clones; almost 90% were seen once. The sequenced sample was blood, obtained after dendritic cell vaccination. The source of these receptors is a human donor with glioblastoma. CDR3s include the opening cysteine and the closing phenylalanine or tryptophan. Fields, in order: CDR3 DNA, CDR3 protein, D gene, clone size, J gene, V gene. The D gene is left open where the match is weak. Clone size is given for some rows only: seen once, a few or many times, or a class if the clone is expanded.

TGTGCCAGCAGCATAAACAGCTTAACGCCCACCTACGAGCAGTACTTC	CASSINSLTPTYEQYF	NA	NA	TRBJ2-7	TRBV7-2
TGTGCCAGCACTGAAGTAGGGGCTGGGGCCAACGTCCTGACTTTC	CASTEVGAGANVLTF	NA	NA	TRBJ2-6	TRBV6-1
TGTGCCAGCAGCAAAAATTCACGGACAGTGGGTGAAAAACTGTTTTTT	CASSKNSRTVGEKLFF	NA	NA	TRBJ1-4	TRBV28
TGTGCCAGCAACAATCAGGGGGCCGGCACAGATACGCAGTATTTT	CASNNQGAGTDTQYF	TRBD1	large	TRBJ2-3	TRBV5-8
TGCGCCAGCAGCTTGGAAGGGGTTGAAGCTTTCTTT	CASSLEGVEAFF	NA	NA	TRBJ1-1	TRBV5-1
TGTGCCTGGAGGAGGACAGGGACGACCGGGGAGCTGTTTTTT	CAWRRTGTTGELFF	TRBD1	NA	TRBJ2-2	TRBV30
TGTGCCAGTATAGAGGGGACTAGCTCCGGTGAGCAGTTCTTC	CASIEGTSSGEQFF	TRBD2	NA	TRBJ2-1	TRBV19
TGTGCCAGTAGTCCTCCAGGGGTGCACTATGGCTACACCTTC	CASSPPGVHYGYTF	NA	once	TRBJ1-2	TRBV19
TGCAGCTTGAACGTTCCAGGGGCCCCAGAGACCCAGTACTTC	CSLNVPGAPETQYF	NA	NA	TRBJ2-5	TRBV29-1
TGTGCCGCGCTCCCCAGCGGGGGTGGCGAGCAGTACTTC	CAALPSGGGEQYF	TRBD2	NA	TRBJ2-7	TRBV7-9
TGTGCCAGCAGCGTAGGGGGGCCGTCGATCTCCTACAATGAGCAGTTCTTC	CASSVGGPSISYNEQFF	NA	NA	TRBJ2-1	TRBV9
TGTGCCAGCAGCGTAGGAGTCTCTGGAAACACCATATATTTT	CASSVGVSGNTIYF	NA	NA	TRBJ1-3	TRBV9
TGCGCCAGCAGCTTCTCAGCGAGCACAGATACGCAGTATTTT	CASSFSASTDTQYF	NA	NA	TRBJ2-3	TRBV5-1